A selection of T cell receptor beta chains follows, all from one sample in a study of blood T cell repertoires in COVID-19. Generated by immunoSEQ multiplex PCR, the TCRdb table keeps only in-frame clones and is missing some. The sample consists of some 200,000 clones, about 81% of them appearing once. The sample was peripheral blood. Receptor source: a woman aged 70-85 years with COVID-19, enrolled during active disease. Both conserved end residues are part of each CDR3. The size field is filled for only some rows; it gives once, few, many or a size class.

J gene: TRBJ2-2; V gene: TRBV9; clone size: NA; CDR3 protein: CASSVHSSGQGGGELFF
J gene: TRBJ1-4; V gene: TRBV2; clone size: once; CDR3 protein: CASSPGTQLFF
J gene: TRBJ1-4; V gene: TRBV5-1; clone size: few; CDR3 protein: CASSLGNLRTGATNEKLFF
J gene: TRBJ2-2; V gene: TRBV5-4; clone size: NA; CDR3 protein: CASSLGPGGPNTGELFF
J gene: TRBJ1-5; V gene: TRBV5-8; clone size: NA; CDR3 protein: CASSGGTGLSQPQHF
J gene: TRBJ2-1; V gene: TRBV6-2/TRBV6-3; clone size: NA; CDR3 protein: CASSYSWSEQFF
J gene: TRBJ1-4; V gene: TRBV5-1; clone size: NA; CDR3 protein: CASSLDGLNEKLFF
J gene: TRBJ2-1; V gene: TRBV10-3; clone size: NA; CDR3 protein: CAISLTGTGYNEQFF
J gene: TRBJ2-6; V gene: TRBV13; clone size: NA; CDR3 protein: CASSFGAKISGANVLTF
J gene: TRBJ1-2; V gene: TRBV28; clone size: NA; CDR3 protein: CATWGAGYGYTF
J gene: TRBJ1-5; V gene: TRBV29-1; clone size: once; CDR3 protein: CSVSEDASQPQHF
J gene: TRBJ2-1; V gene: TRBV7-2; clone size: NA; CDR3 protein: CASSLSTLPRNEQFF
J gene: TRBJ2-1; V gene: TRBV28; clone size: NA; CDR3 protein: CASSTQGIDEQFF
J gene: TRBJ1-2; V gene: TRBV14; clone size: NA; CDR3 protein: CASSQDRGVYGYTF
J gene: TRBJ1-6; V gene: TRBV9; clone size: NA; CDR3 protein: CASSVGTGSPLHF
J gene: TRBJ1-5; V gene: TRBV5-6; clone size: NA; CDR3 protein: CASSLRENSNQPQHF
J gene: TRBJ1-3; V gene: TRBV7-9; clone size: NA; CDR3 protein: CASSLPRSGNTIYF
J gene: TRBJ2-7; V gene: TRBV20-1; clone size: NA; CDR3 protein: CSASAGGPYEQYF
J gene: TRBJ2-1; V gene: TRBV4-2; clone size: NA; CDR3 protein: CASSQGPGLVYEQFF
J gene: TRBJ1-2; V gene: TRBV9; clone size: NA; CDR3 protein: CASSVDKYGYTF
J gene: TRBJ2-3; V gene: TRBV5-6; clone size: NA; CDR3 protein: CASSFKLAGVADTQYF
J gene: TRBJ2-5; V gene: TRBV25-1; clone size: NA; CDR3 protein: CASSPDRGETQYF
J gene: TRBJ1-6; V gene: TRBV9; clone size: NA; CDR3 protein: CASSVVGGGREALHF
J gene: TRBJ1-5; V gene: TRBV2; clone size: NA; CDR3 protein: CASSQRAGGGQPQHF
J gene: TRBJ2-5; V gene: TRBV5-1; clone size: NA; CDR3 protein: CASSLVLAEETQYF
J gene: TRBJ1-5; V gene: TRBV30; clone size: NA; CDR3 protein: CAWSLGDGPVSNQPQHF
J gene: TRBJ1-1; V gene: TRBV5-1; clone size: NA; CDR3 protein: CASSQGTNTEAFF
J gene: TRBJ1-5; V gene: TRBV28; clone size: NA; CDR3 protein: CASRPPGQGVQPQHF
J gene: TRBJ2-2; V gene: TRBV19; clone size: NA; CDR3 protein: CASSIDQGLLTGELFF
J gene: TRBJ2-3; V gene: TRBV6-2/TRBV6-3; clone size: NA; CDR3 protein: CASSDSGLSTDTQYF
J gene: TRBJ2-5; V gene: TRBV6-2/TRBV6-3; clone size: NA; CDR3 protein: CASSYGTDQETQYF
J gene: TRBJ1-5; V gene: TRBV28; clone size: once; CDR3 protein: CASSPRTGGRGQPQHF
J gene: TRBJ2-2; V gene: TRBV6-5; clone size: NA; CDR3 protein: CASSYRLAGEGELFF
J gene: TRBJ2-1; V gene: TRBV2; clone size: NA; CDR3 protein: CASSANFGSLQYNEQFF
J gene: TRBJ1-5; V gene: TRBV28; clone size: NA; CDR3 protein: CASVLVGGGREQPQHF
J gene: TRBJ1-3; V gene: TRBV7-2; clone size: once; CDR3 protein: CASSAGVNSGNTIYF
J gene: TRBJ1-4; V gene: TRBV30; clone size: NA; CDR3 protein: CAWMQGTNEKLFF
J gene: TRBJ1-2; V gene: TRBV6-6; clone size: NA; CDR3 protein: CASSYVRGTGYTF
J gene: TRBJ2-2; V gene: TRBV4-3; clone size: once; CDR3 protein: CASSQQASGSFNTGELFF
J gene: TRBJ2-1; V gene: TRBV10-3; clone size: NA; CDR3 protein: CAVYSGLAGRNNEQFF
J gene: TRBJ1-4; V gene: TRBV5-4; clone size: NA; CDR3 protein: CASSFNSGSYEKLFF
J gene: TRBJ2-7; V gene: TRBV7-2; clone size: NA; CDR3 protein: CASSLESVAISYEQYF
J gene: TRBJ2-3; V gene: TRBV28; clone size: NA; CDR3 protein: CASSSSRGQTDTQYF
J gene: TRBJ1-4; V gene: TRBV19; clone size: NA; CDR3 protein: CASKSPGGATNEKLFF
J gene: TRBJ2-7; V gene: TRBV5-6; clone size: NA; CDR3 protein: CASSLVTRSSYEQYF
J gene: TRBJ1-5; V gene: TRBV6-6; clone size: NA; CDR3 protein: CASTRTGNQPQHF
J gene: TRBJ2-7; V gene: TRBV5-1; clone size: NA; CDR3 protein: CASSSGQGREQYF
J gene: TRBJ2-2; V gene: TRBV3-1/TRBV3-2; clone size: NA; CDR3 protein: CASSQDFRTGRQRGTGELFF
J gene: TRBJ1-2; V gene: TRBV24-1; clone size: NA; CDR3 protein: CATSDRQSDGYTF
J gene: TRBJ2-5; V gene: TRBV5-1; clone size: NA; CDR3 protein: CASSPATQGGETQYF
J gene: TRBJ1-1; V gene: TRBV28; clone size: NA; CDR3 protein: CASSPAVPLMNTEAFF
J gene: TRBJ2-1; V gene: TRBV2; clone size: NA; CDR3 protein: CASSEQLAGVYEQFF
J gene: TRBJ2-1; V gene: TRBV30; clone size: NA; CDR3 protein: CAWRPTNIYNEQFF
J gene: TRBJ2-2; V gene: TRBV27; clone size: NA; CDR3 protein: CASSFLAGSAGELFF
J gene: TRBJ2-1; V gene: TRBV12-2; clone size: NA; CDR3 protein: CASRLDEAGGYCEQFF
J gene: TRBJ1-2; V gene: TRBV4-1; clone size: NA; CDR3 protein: CASSQAPGDRYGYTF
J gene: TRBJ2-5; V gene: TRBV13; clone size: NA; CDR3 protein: CASSLQRAGTQYF
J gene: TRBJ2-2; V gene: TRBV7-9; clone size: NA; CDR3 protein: CASSHRGQGASTGELFF
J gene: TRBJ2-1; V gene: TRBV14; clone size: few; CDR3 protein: CASSPLEGGTQFF
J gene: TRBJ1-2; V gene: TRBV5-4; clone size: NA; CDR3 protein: CASSTTGFYGYTF